Shown below are 5 T cell receptor beta chains from a single sample sequenced in a study of beta chain features in type 1 diabetes. Expressed TCRB transcripts were sequenced after all isolated RNA was converted to cDNA. The assay was immunoSEQ multiplex PCR, and TCRdb's table has in-frame clones only and misses some. The table records 250,000 to 300,000 clones, 8% of them present only once. The sample consisted of central memory CD4+ T cells from blood. The receptor source for this set is a woman aged 18 to 35 in good health.

The chain combines TRBV15 with TRBJ2-7; TRBD1 agrees at 8 bases. Germline lookup yields CDR1 LNHNV and CDR2 YYDKDF (reference sequence). V shed 0 bases, J shed 10 bases, and the junction held 20 bases outside the gene matches. The CDR3 is 18 residues long. CDR3 residues: CATSRDLEMGQGAYRQYF. CDR3 sequence (DNA): TGTGCCACCAGCAGAGATCTAGAGATGGGGCAGGGGGCCTACCGTCAGTACTTC.

The chain recombines TRBV2 with TRBJ1-3, with D hard to call. Germline CDR1 and CDR2: SNHLY and FYNNEI. V lost 5 bases, J lost 2 bases, and 10 bases lay in between. The CDR3 is 14 residues long. CDR3 coding DNA: TGTGCCAGCAGTAGACAAGGCCCTGGAAACACCATATATTTT. Protein product: CASSRQGPGNTIYF.

Only a few counts were recorded for this clone. CDR3 sequence: CASGTGSTDTQYF. Here the CDR3 DNA reads TGTGCCAGCGGGACGGGAAGCACAGATACGCAGTATTTT. The chain uses TRBV25-1 and TRBJ2-3; D may correspond to TRBD1 or TRBD2 (5 bases each). Germline V gene sequence: CDR1 MGHDK, CDR2 SYGVNS. The CDR3 covers 13 residues. V shed 8 bases and J shed 0 bases, with 9 bases lying between them.

The V gene is TRBV7-6, the J gene TRBJ2-1; 12 bases align to TRBD2. V trimming: 5 bases; J trimming: 11 bases; junction bases outside the gene matches: 7. The CDR3 extends over 14 amino acids. Germline loops: CDR1 SGHVS, CDR2 FNYEAQ. For the CDR3, the DNA is TGTGCCAGCAGCCCGGCACTAGCGGGGGGAAAGCAGTTCTTC. It yields the protein CASSPALAGGKQFF.

This rearrangement joins TRBV7-2 to TRBJ2-7, with D maybe TRBD1 (5 bases). The CDR3 sequence is 16 residues long. Trimming took 4 bases from V and 2 from J, leaving 18 bases between them. Looked up from germline, CDR1 is SGHTA and CDR2 is FQGNSA. CDR3 sequence: CASSSIGREGAYEQYF. In nucleotides, the CDR3 is TGTGCCAGCAGCTCCATAGGCAGGGAAGGAGCCTACGAGCAGTACTTC.